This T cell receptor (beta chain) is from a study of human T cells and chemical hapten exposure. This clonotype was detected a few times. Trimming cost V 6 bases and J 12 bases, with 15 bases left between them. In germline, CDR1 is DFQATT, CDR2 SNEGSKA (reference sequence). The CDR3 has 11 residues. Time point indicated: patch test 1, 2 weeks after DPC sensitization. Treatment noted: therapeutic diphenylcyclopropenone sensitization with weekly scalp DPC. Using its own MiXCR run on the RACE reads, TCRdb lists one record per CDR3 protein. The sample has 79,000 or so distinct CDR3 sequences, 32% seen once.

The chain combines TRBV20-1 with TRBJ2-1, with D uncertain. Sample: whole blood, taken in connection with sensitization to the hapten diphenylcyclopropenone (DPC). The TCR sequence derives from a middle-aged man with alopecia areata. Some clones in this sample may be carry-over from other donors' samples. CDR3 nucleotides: TGCAGTGCCCCCTCGCAGGAGTGGCAGTTCTTC. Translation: CSAPSQEWQFF.